The present T cell receptor beta chain was sequenced within a study of blood T cells in healthy people across ages. Primers used in a second PCR of about 7 to 12 cycles were a sample-barcoded 5' primer and a J-beta primer mix. TCRdb fed the 5' RACE reads into MiXCR, producing one record per CDR3 protein. Of hundreds of thousands of distinct CDR3 sequences listed, roughly 50% are singletons. This CDR3 region has 13 residues. The germline gives CDR1 SNHLY, CDR2 FYNNEI. The germline V and J ends were trimmed by 6 bases and 1 base, with 9 bases remaining between them. This clonotype was found a few times.

Specimen: blood. The TCR comes from a man at least 80 years old in good health. The rearrangement joins TRBV2 to TRBJ1-1; D is uncertain. The CDR3 nucleotides are TGTGCCAGCAGCGCCGATACGAACACTGAAGCTTTCTTT. It is translated as CASSADTNTEAFF.